Detailed here is one TCR beta chain. Antigen unknown. PBMCs, at least 6 million per sample, were isolated. Primed by a sample-barcoded 5' primer and a J-beta primer mix, a second PCR proceeded for roughly 6 to 12 cycles. TCRdb redid the calling of the 5' RACE reads with MiXCR, one entry per CDR3 protein. The table records about 780,000 distinct CDR3 sequences, around 45% of them present only once. V lost 0 bases to trimming and J lost 0 bases, with 7 bases between them. This CDR3 contains 16 residues. CDR1 and CDR2 from the germline V gene are SGHRS and YFSETQ. The sample comes from a study of blood T cells in healthy people across ages. Study conclusions and caveats: In these data, TCR beta diversity tracked strongly with naive T cell percentage.

V usage is TRBV5-1 and J usage is TRBJ1-6, with D unresolved. Sequenced sample: blood. The clonotype comes from an elderly man in good health. The CDR3 DNA follows: TGCGCCAGCAGCTTGGCCCTAAACTCCTATAATTCACCCCTCCACTTT. Translated, it gives CASSLALNSYNSPLHF.